This TCR beta chain appears in the sequencing data of a study of T cells in Graves' hyperthyroidism and ophthalmopathy. Trimming took 2 bases from V and 3 from J; bases not matched to a gene: 7. The CDR3 runs 17 residues. Germline lookup yields CDR1 SEHNR and CDR2 FQNEAQ (reference sequence). This clonotype has only a few counts. Researchers took RNA transcripts and amplified the TCR beta CDR3 regions from them. The HTBI primer set was used in a first-round RT-PCR of the TCR CDR3. TCRdb ran MiXCR on the multiplex PCR reads and lists one entry per CDR3 protein. The sample lists around 420,000 distinct CDR3 sequences; approximately 14% were seen once.

Sequenced sample: blood. This receptor was taken from a woman between 18 and 29 years old with Graves' hyperthyroidism. V and J are TRBV7-9 and TRBJ2-2, with 9 bases fitting TRBD1. CDR3 in amino acids: CASSLRRGQGYTGELFF. CDR3 nucleotide sequence: TGTGCCAGCAGCTTACGTCGGGGACAGGGTTACACCGGGGAGCTGTTTTTT. Full variable domain (missing parts from reference TRBV7-9 and TRBJ2-2): DTGVSQNPRHKITKRGQNVTFRCDPISEHNRLYWYRQTLGQGPEFLTYFQNEAQLEKSRLLSDRFSAERPKGSFSTLEIQRTEQGDSAMYLCASSLRRGQGYTGELFFGEGSRLTVL.